Listed below are T cell receptor beta chains from one sample, sequenced in a study of cytomegalovirus exposure and HLA in healthy donors. The data were produced by immunoSEQ multiplex PCR, yet TCRdb's version contains in-frame clones alone and is incomplete. The table shows 100,000 or so clones, with 77% occurring only once. Sequencing used PBMCs. The origin of the receptors is a man aged 35-49 years in good health and CMV-seropositive. Each CDR3 is given with its conserved first and last residue. D genes are given only for firm matches. The size of a clone is reported for some rows only, either as once, few or many, or as a class for expanded clones.

D	size	V	J	DNA	CDR3
TRBD1	-	TRBV7-9	TRBJ2-2	TGTGCCAGCAGCCGGGACAGTAACACCGGGGAGCTGTTTTTT	CASSRDSNTGELFF
-	-	TRBV18	TRBJ2-1	TGTGCCAGCTCACCCACCGGGGTTGGCTACAATGAGCAGTTCTTC	CASSPTGVGYNEQFF
-	-	TRBV30	TRBJ1-5	TGTGCCTGGAGTCAGGGGAATAGCAATCAGCCCCAGCATTTT	CAWSQGNSNQPQHF
-	-	TRBV19	TRBJ1-6	TGTGCCACCGGGACAACCGCTAATTCACCCCTCCACTTT	CATGTTANSPLHF
TRBD2	-	TRBV9	TRBJ2-7	TGTGCCAGCAGCGTAGAAGCGGGGGGGACCTACGAGCAGTACTTC	CASSVEAGGTYEQYF
TRBD2	-	TRBV10-1	TRBJ2-5	TGCGCCAGCACTTTGCGGGGGACTAGCAATTGGTGGGAGACCCAGTACTTC	CASTLRGTSNWWETQYF
TRBD2	-	TRBV7-3	TRBJ2-2	TGTGCCAGCAGCTTACTAGCGGGGGGGCAGTACACCGGGGAGCTGTTTTTT	CASSLLAGGQYTGELFF
TRBD1	-	TRBV18	TRBJ2-5	TGTGCCAGCTCACCCCCGGGGACAGCCAAAGAGACCCAGTACTTC	CASSPPGTAKETQYF
TRBD1	-	TRBV6-1	TRBJ2-7	TGTGCCAGCAGTGAGTCCGGGACAGGGCGTTACGAGCAGTACTTC	CASSESGTGRYEQYF
-	-	TRBV28	TRBJ2-7	TGTGCCAGCAGTTTATCGCCCGGACAGTCCTACGAGCAGTACTTC	CASSLSPGQSYEQYF
-	-	TRBV5-5	TRBJ2-7	TGTGCCAGCAGCTTCCAGGGTTACTACGAGCAGTACTTC	CASSFQGYYEQYF
-	-	TRBV28	TRBJ2-7	TGTGCCAGCAGTCCGTTGCGGGCCTTTCAGTACTTC	CASSPLRAFQYF
-	-	TRBV5-1	TRBJ2-7	TGCGCCAGCAGCTTGGTTTGGTGGGCAGGGGTACCGGCCGAGCAGTACTTC	CASSLVWWAGVPAEQYF
-	-	TRBV5-1	TRBJ2-7	TGCGCCAGCAGCTTGGGACAGGTGAACTACGAGCAGTACTTC	CASSLGQVNYEQYF
-	-	TRBV2	TRBJ2-3	TGTGCCAGCAGGTCGGACTGGAGCACAGATACGCAGTATTTT	CASRSDWSTDTQYF
-	-	TRBV19	TRBJ1-5	TGTGCCAGTAGTATGAGGAATCAGCCCCAGCATTTT	CASSMRNQPQHF
TRBD1	-	TRBV10-3	TRBJ1-3	TGTGCCATCAGGCCAGAGGACAGGCCAGGAAACACCATATATTTT	CAIRPEDRPGNTIYF
TRBD1	-	TRBV7-2	TRBJ2-5	TGTGCCAGCAGCTCGGGACAGGAGGAAGAGACCCAGTACTTC	CASSSGQEEETQYF
-	few	TRBV5-1	TRBJ2-2	TGCGCCAGCAGCCGACTAGAGGGCACCGGGGAGCTGTTTTTT	CASSRLEGTGELFF
TRBD2	-	TRBV18	TRBJ2-1	TGTGCCAGCTCACCAGGCGGGGGGCCCTACAATGAGCAGTTCTTC	CASSPGGGPYNEQFF